A single sample gave rise to the 10 T cell receptor beta chains below, sequenced in a study of identifying expanded T cells in peripheral blood. Clones were read by immunoSEQ multiplex PCR, and TCRdb kept only the in-frame ones, dropping some. Of approximately 100,000 clones in the sample, around 90% were seen once. Specimen: blood. All receptors derive from a person between 18 and 69 years old in good health.

The J gene is TRBJ2-7, the V gene TRBV9; weak D call: TRBD2 (5 bases). Trimming removed 4 bases at V and 2 bases at J, with 13 bases between. The germline V gene encodes CDR1 SGDLS and CDR2 YYNGEE. The CDR3 consists of 14 residues. As DNA, the CDR3 is TGTGCCAGCAGCTTCGCAGACTACGCCTACGAGCAGTACTTC. It yields the protein CASSFADYAYEQYF.

This chain joins TRBV27 and TRBJ2-7, with D perhaps matching TRBD1 or TRBD2 (6 bases each). V lost 4 bases and J lost 1, with 20 bases in between. The CDR3 is 17 residues long. Germline CDR1 and CDR2: MNHEY and SMNVEV (reference sequence). CDR3: CASSWVWGRGGSYEQYF. DNA of the CDR3: TGTGCCAGCAGTTGGGTCTGGGGGCGGGGAGGATCCTACGAGCAGTACTTC.

The rearrangement joins TRBV18 to TRBJ1-2; TRBD1 is a possible D gene (5 bases). The V end was cut by 3 bases, the J end by 6 bases, with 8 bases between. Germline V gives CDR1 KGHSH, CDR2 LQKENI. The CDR3 runs to 12 residues. The CDR3 is CASSPSRDGYTF. CDR3 DNA sequence: TGTGCCAGCTCACCCTCCAGGGATGGCTACACCTTC.

This clone was seen once. This sequence joins TRBV27 and TRBJ2-2, with 9 bases matching TRBD1. V trimming: 3 bases; J trimming: 4 bases; junction bases outside the gene matches: 3. Germline V gene lookup returns CDR1 MNHEY and CDR2 SMNVEV (reference sequence). The CDR3 loop spans 15 amino acids. CDR3 nucleotides: TGTGCCAGCAGTTTTATGACAGGGGGCACCGGGGAGCTGTTTTTT. Its protein is CASSFMTGGTGELFF.

V gene TRBV11-3 combines with J gene TRBJ2-1; possibly TRBD1 or TRBD2 for D (5 bases each). Germline V gene lookup returns CDR1 SGHNT and CDR2 YENEEA. Trimming took 3 bases from V and 10 from J, leaving 13 bases between them. This CDR3 comprises 13 residues. CDR3 in DNA: TGTGCCAGCAGCTTGGGACCCGCTAGGGAGCAGTTCTTC. This gives the protein CASSLGPAREQFF.

The chain has TRBV18 and TRBJ1-4; maybe TRBD1 (6 bases). This CDR3 is built from 15 residues. Between the trimmed V and J ends, which lost 3 bases and 5 bases, there was a span of 13 bases. Germline assignment: CDR1 KGHSH and CDR2 LQKENI. CDR3 sequence reads: CASSPKTGYNEKLFF. Written as DNA, the CDR3 is TGTGCCAGCTCACCGAAGACAGGTTACAATGAAAAACTGTTTTTT.

The chain joins TRBV6-1 to TRBJ1-2; D unresolved. Looked up from germline, CDR1 is MNHNS and CDR2 is SASEGT. The CDR3 extends over 14 amino acids. V lost 0 bases, J lost 5 bases, and 10 bases lay in between. This CDR3 is CASSEAARRYGYTF. CDR3 in DNA: TGTGCCAGCAGTGAAGCCGCCCGACGGTATGGCTACACCTTC.

The V and J genes are TRBV5-1 and TRBJ1-4; 7 bases line up with TRBD1. The CDR3 consists of 14 residues. The junction had 4 bases not matched to a gene; V was cut back by 0 bases and J by 8 bases. Germline loops: CDR1 SGHRS, CDR2 YFSETQ. This chain's CDR3 is CASSLGQGREKLFF. Here the CDR3 DNA reads TGCGCCAGCAGCTTGGGACAGGGACGGGAAAAACTGTTTTTT. The whole variable domain, remainder taken from reference TRBV5-1 and TRBJ1-4, is KAGVTQTPRYLIKTRGQQVTLSCSPISGHRSVSWYQQTPGQGLQFLFEYFSETQRNKGNFPGRFSGRQFSNSRSEMNVSTLELGDSALYLCASSLGQGREKLFFGSGTQLSVL.

Of note for this clone: A junction boundary mismatches the germline segment, possibly from a read error. This chain joins TRBV7-2 and TRBJ1-2; 7 nucleotides agree with TRBD1. The germline V gene encodes CDR1 SGHTA and CDR2 FQGNSA. This CDR3 region has 14 residues. CDR3 region: CASSSRQGVGGHTF. CDR3 in DNA: TGTGCCAGCAGCTCCCGACAGGGTGTCGGTGGCCACACCTTC.

The rearrangement joins TRBV4-3 to TRBJ1-6, with D perhaps TRBD1 (5 bases). The CDR3 extends over 16 amino acids. The V gene lost 2 bases and the J gene lost 9 bases, with 17 bases spanning the gap. Germline assignment: CDR1 LGHNA and CDR2 YSLEER. The DNA for the CDR3 is TGCGCCAGCAGCCAACGGGCCTTACTCGGGGGTTCACCCCTCCACTTT. Its protein is CASSQRALLGGSPLHF.